This record covers a single T cell receptor beta chain. Antigen unknown. In germline, CDR1 is MGHDK, CDR2 SYGVNS. The CDR3 runs to 12 residues. Trimming pared 10 bases from V and 7 bases from J, leaving 16 bases between. From the reads, TCRdb called clonotypes with MiXCR, one entry per CDR3 protein. The table lists 150,000 to 190,000 distinct CDR3 sequences, less than 25% of them singletons. The data derive from a study of T cell repertoires in cytomegalovirus infection. For the study at large: TCR beta signatures that were public indicated CMV infection and matching HLA type. The study's findings and limits: There were carriers of CMV plus the relevant HLA, and cumulative public TCR beta family frequency identified them. What dominated the ex vivo response were HLA-C-restricted CMV-specific TCR beta clonotypes.

The rearrangement joins TRBV25-1 to TRBJ1-2; D possibly corresponds to TRBD1 (6 bases). Sequencing was performed on PBMCs. The sequence was collected from a human donor in good health (CMV status not recorded). Some clones in this sample may be carry-over from other donors' samples. For the CDR3, the DNA is TGTGCCACCTTAACAGGGTGGAGTGGCTACACCTTC. Residues: CATLTGWSGYTF.